Following are 18 T cell receptor beta chains from one sample sequenced in a study of control samples from healthy donors and cancer patients. Clones were sequenced by immunoSEQ multiplex PCR, and TCRdb holds only the in-frame ones, with some missing. The repertoire has 65,000 to 85,000 clones, around 90% of them found once; the top ten carry over 8%. Sequencing was carried out using PBMCs. The source is a woman between 50 and 59 years old with colorectal cancer.

This chain uses TRBV29-1 with TRBJ1-1; a possible D gene is TRBD1 (6 bases). Germline V gene data show CDR1 as SQVTM and CDR2 as ANQGSEA. V was shortened by 8 bases and J by 0 bases, with 13 bases between the two germline ends. This CDR3 has 13 residues. CDR3 nucleotide sequence: TGCAGCCTCCAACAGGGTATGAACACTGAAGCTTTCTTT. This gives the protein CSLQQGMNTEAFF. Together with reference TRBV29-1 and TRBJ1-1, the CDR3 gives the full variable domain: SAVISQKPSRDICQRGTSLTIQCQVDSQVTMMFWYRQQPGQSLTLIATANQGSEATYESGFVIDKFPISRPNLTFSTLTVSNMSPEDSSIYLCSLQQGMNTEAFFGQGTRLTVV.

This clone has just one count. CDR3 protein: CASSLVQGATYGYTF. CDR3 sequence (DNA): TGTGCCAGCAGCTTAGTACAGGGGGCAACCTATGGCTACACCTTC. This chain links TRBV7-2 with TRBJ1-2; 9 bases match TRBD1. The CDR3 runs 15 residues. The ends lost 1 base at V and 4 bases at J; junction bases unmatched: 4. Germline-derived CDR1 and CDR2 are SGHTA and FQGNSA.

The chain is built from TRBV6-6 and TRBJ2-5; the match to TRBD1 covers 7 bases. Germline CDR1 reads MNHNY; CDR2 reads SVGAGI (reference sequence). The J segment lost 3 bases and the V segment lost 4 bases, leaving 11 bases of the junction unmatched. The CDR3 contains 16 residues. The CDR3 coding sequence is TGTGCCAGCAGTTCCCGACAGGGTGGACGGGAAGAGACCCAGTACTTC. It is translated as CASSSRQGGREETQYF.

The chain carries TRBV6-2 or TRBV6-3 and TRBJ1-4; 9 nucleotides align to TRBD1. Trimming took 2 bases from V and 10 from J; bases not matched to a gene: 20. The CDR3 runs 19 residues. Germline CDR1 is MNHEY and CDR2 is SVGEGT. The CDR3 sequence is CASSYGGTGTNPRFGKLFF. Written as DNA, the CDR3 is TGTGCCAGCAGTTACGGCGGGACAGGGACCAACCCCAGGTTCGGAAAACTGTTTTTT.

The chain links TRBV5-4 to TRBJ2-7, with D possibly being TRBD1 (5 bases). Germline values: CDR1 SGHNT, CDR2 YYREEE (reference sequence). The CDR3 loop spans 14 amino acids. Trimming cost V 5 bases and J 5 bases, with 17 bases left between them. The CDR3 DNA reads TGTGCCAGCAGGAGGACAAATGTCGGAAACGAGCAGTACGTC. Translated: CASRRTNVGNEQYV.

The rearrangement joins TRBV6-5 to TRBJ2-2; D might be TRBD1 (6 bases). The V gene lost 6 bases and the J gene lost 8 bases, with 13 bases spanning the gap. The CDR3 runs to 13 residues. Germline V gene lookup returns CDR1 MNHEY and CDR2 SVGAGI. The CDR3 reads CASSRQAPGELFF. CDR3 coding DNA: TGTGCCAGCAGCCGACAGGCCCCGGGGGAGCTGTTTTTT.

V and J are TRBV6-5 and TRBJ1-2; D possibly corresponds to TRBD1 (5 bases). This CDR3 comprises 14 residues. Germline CDR1 reads MNHEY; CDR2 reads SVGAGI. Trimming removed 5 bases from V and 0 bases from J, with 10 bases in between. CDR3 sequence reads: CASSLDSPNYGYTF. Here the CDR3 DNA reads TGTGCCAGCAGTCTAGACAGCCCTAACTATGGCTACACCTTC.

This chain uses TRBV30 with TRBJ2-7; unclear D gene. This CDR3 region has 13 residues. With 0 bases removed from V and 3 bases from J, the gap between germline ends came to 9 bases. Germline lookup yields CDR1 GTSNPN and CDR2 SVGIG (reference sequence). The CDR3 protein is CAWSVGNLYEQYV. Here the CDR3 DNA reads TGTGCCTGGAGTGTTGGGAACCTCTACGAGCAGTACGTC.

The rearrangement joins TRBV20-1 to TRBJ1-2, with unresolved D. Germline CDR1 and CDR2: DFQATT and SNEGSKA (reference sequence). The V and J ends lost 6 bases and 7 bases respectively, with 12 bases between them. The CDR3 contains 11 residues. CDR3 in amino acids: CSARTYGGYTF. In nucleotides, the CDR3 is TGCAGTGCAAGGACCTATGGTGGCTACACCTTC.

The chain combines TRBV24-1 with TRBJ2-3, with 8 positions matching TRBD2. Germline loops: CDR1 KGHDR, CDR2 SFDVKD. The trim removed 1 base at V and 1 base at J, leaving 6 bases unmatched. The CDR3 has 17 amino acids. The CDR3 sequence is CATSDLNGGAGTDTQYF. The CDR3 DNA sequence: TGTGCCACCAGTGATTTAAACGGGGGGGCTGGCACAGATACGCAGTATTTT.

The gene calls are TRBV7-3 and TRBJ2-2; a possible D gene is TRBD2 (7 bases). V shed 5 bases and J shed 4 bases, with 17 bases lying between them. This CDR3 is built from 16 residues. Germline CDR1 and CDR2: SGHTA and FQGTGA. The CDR3 DNA reads as TGTGCCAGCAGCCCGGGGGGCGTGCTGGGCACCGGGGAGCTGTTTTTT. Its translation is CASSPGGVLGTGELFF.

This chain joins TRBV20-1 and TRBJ2-7, with D perhaps TRBD2 (7 bases). Germline V gene sequence: CDR1 DFQATT, CDR2 SNEGSKA (reference sequence). Trimming removed 3 bases from V and 0 bases from J, with 15 bases in between. CDR3 length: 15 residues. CDR3 DNA sequence: TGCAGTGCTAGTAGTGGGGGGGCTAGCTCCTACGAGCAGTACGTC. Protein product: CSASSGGASSYEQYV.

The chain carries TRBV29-1 and TRBJ1-2, with 7 bases fitting TRBD1. Germline loops: CDR1 SQVTM, CDR2 ANQGSEA. This CDR3 has 14 residues. The junction had 10 bases not matched to a gene; V was cut back by 3 bases and J by 6 bases. Here the CDR3 DNA reads TGCAGCGTTGATCGATGGGGACAGTCTAATGGCTACACCTTC. This gives the protein CSVDRWGQSNGYTF.

A single count supports this clone. V is TRBV5-6 and J is TRBJ1-2, with 8 bases aligning to TRBD1. There are 14 residues in the CDR3. The junction had 2 bases not matched to a gene; V was cut back by 1 base and J by 3 bases. Germline CDR1 is SGHDT and CDR2 is YYEEEE. The CDR3 region is CASSLQGADYGYTF. For the CDR3, the DNA is TGTGCCAGCAGCTTGCAGGGGGCGGACTATGGCTACACCTTC.

The rearrangement uses TRBV7-2 and TRBJ2-1; D perhaps matches TRBD1 (5 bases). The CDR3 sequence is 15 residues long. The germline V and J ends were trimmed by 7 bases and 0 bases, with 13 bases remaining between them. CDR1 and CDR2 from the germline V gene are SGHTA and FQGNSA. The CDR3 loop is CASTRQGNSYNEQFF. In nucleotides, the CDR3 is TGTGCCAGCACCCGGCAGGGAAACTCCTACAATGAGCAGTTCTTC.

This chain joins TRBV10-2 and TRBJ1-5, with a possible D match to TRBD1 (6 bases). Germline loops: CDR1 WSHSY, CDR2 SAAADI. The CDR3 has 15 residues. Trimming left V 3 bases short and J 7 bases short, with 16 bases between. The CDR3 region is CASSDGPGARQPQHF. DNA for the CDR3: TGCGCCAGCAGTGATGGGCCGGGGGCAAGGCAGCCCCAGCATTTT.

The chain employs TRBV19 and TRBJ2-3, with 11 bases matching TRBD2. The CDR3 runs 16 residues. Trimming removed 4 bases from V and 2 bases from J; junction bases left unmatched: 5. Germline V lookup: CDR1 LNHDA, CDR2 SQIVND (reference sequence). The CDR3 coding sequence is TGTGCCAGTAGTACAGGACTAGCGGGCACCACAGATACGCAGTATTTT. It codes for CASSTGLAGTTDTQYF.

The chain recombines TRBV4-3 with TRBJ2-3, with unresolved D. Trimming stripped 1 base from V and 6 bases from J, with 8 bases between. This CDR3 has 13 residues. Germline CDR1 and CDR2: LGHNA and YSLEER. This CDR3 reads CASSQGVEDTQYF. DNA for the CDR3: TGCGCCAGCAGCCAAGGGGTGGAGGATACGCAGTATTTT.